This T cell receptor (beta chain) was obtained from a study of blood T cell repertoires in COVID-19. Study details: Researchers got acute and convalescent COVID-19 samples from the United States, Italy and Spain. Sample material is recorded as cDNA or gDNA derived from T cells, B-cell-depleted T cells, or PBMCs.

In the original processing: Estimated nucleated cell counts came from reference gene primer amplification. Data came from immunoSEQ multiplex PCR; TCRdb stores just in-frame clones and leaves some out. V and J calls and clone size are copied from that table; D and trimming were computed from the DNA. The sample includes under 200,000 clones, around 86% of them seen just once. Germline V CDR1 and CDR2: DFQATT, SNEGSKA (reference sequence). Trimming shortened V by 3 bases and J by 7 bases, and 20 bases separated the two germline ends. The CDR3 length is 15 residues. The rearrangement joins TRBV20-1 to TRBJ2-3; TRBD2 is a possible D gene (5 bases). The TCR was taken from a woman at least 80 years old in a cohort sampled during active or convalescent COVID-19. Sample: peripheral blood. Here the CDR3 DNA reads TGCAGTGCTAGTATTGAGGGTTTTGGGTGGAATACGCAGTATTTT. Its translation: CSASIEGFGWNTQYF.